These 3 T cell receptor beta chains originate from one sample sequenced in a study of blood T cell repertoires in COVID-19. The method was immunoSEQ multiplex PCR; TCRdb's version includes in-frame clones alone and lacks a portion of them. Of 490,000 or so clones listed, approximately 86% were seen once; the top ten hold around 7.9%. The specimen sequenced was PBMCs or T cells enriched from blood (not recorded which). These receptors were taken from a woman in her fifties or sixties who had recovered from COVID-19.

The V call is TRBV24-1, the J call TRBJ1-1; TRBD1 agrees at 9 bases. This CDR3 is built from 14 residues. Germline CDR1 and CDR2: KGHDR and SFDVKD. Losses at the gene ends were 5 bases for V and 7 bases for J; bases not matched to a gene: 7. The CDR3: CATSGRTGDNEAFF. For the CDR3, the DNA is TGTGCCACCAGTGGACGGACAGGGGACAATGAAGCTTTCTTT.

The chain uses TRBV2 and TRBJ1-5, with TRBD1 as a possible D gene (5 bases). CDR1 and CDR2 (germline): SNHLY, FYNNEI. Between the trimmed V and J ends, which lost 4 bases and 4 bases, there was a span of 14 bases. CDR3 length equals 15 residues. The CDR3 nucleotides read TGTGCCAGCAGTGCGGAAGGGGTGGGGAATCAGCCCCAGCATTTT. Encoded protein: CASSAEGVGNQPQHF.

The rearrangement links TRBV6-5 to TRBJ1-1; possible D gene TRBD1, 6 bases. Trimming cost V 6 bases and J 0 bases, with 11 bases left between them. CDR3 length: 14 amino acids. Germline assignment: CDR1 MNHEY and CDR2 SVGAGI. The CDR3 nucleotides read TGTGCCAGCAGGGACAGAGGAATGAACACTGAAGCTTTCTTT. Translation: CASRDRGMNTEAFF.